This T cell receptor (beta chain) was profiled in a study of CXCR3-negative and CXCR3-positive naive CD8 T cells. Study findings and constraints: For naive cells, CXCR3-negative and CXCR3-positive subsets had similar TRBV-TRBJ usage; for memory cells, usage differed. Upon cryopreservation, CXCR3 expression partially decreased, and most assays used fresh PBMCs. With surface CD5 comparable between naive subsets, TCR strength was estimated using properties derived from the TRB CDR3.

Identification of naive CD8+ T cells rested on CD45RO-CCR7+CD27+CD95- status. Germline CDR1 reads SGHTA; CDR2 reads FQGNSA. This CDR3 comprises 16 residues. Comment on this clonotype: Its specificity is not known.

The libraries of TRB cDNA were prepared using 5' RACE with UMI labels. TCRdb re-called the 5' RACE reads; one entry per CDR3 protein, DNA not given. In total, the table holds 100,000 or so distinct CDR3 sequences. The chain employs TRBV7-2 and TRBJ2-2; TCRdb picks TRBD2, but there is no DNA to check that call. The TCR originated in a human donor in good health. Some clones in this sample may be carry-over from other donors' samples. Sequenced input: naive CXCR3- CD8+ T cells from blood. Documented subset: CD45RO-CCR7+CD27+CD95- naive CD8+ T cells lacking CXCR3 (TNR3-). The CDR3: CASSLSVGGPTGELFF.